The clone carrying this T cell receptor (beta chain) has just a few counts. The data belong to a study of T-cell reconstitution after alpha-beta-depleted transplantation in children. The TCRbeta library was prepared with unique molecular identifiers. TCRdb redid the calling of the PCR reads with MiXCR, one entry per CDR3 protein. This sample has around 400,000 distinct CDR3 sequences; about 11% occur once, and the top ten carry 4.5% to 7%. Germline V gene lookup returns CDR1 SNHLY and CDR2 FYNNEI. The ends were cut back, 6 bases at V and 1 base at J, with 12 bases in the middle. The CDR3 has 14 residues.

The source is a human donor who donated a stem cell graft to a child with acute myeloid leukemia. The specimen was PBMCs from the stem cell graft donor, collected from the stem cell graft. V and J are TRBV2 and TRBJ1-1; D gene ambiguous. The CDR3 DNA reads TGTGCCAGCAGGGAGGTGAGCCAGAACACTGAAGCTTTCTTT. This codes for CASREVSQNTEAFF.